These T cell receptor beta chains were read from a single sample in a study of T-cell memory formation after mild COVID-19. One entry per CDR3 protein results from TCRdb running MiXCR on the 5' RACE reads. The sample lists approximately 190,000 distinct CDR3 sequences, approximately 16% occurring once. The specimen sequenced was PBMCs or a T cell subset sorted from them (not recorded which). The origin of the receptors is an adult woman who had mild COVID-19 (a few samples of this study predate the infection). Cell type and time point are not known. Both conserved end residues are part of each CDR3. The D gene is left open where the match is weak. The size field is filled for only some rows; it gives once, few, many or a size class.

j_gene: TRBJ1-1
v_gene: TRBV18
abundance: NA
d_gene: NA
len: 16
CDR3aa: CASSPQGHRMNTEAFF
CDR3nt: TGTGCCAGCTCACCACAGGGGCACCGTATGAACACTGAAGCTTTCTTT

j_gene: TRBJ2-1
v_gene: TRBV2
abundance: NA
d_gene: TRBD2
len: 14
CDR3aa: CASSEEGGPGEQFF
CDR3nt: TGTGCCAGCAGTGAAGAGGGAGGGCCGGGTGAGCAGTTCTTC

j_gene: TRBJ2-1
v_gene: TRBV5-1
abundance: few
d_gene: TRBD2
len: 14
CDR3aa: CASSLVRLAGRQFF
CDR3nt: TGCGCCAGCAGCTTGGTGCGACTAGCGGGGAGGCAGTTCTTC

j_gene: TRBJ2-3
v_gene: TRBV7-3
abundance: many
d_gene: NA
len: 14
CDR3aa: CASSSRHGADTQYF
CDR3nt: TGTGCCAGCAGCTCACGACACGGCGCAGATACGCAGTATTTT

j_gene: TRBJ2-7
v_gene: TRBV29-1
abundance: few
d_gene: NA
len: 12
CDR3aa: CSVEGDRYEQYF
CDR3nt: TGCAGCGTTGAGGGGGACCGCTACGAGCAGTACTTC

j_gene: TRBJ2-1
v_gene: TRBV6-2/TRBV6-3
abundance: few
d_gene: NA
len: 12
CDR3aa: CASNLQDNEQFF
CDR3nt: TGTGCCAGCAACCTACAGGACAATGAGCAGTTCTTC

j_gene: TRBJ2-1
v_gene: TRBV5-1
abundance: few
d_gene: NA
len: 13
CDR3aa: CASSFLTGNEQFF
CDR3nt: TGCGCCAGCAGCTTTCTCACAGGGAATGAGCAGTTCTTC

j_gene: TRBJ2-1
v_gene: TRBV7-9
abundance: NA
d_gene: NA
len: 15
CDR3aa: CASTEGDGSYNEQFF
CDR3nt: TGTGCCAGCACCGAGGGGGACGGTTCCTACAATGAGCAGTTCTTC

j_gene: TRBJ1-2
v_gene: TRBV29-1
abundance: NA
d_gene: NA
len: 13
CDR3aa: CSVAWRGKRGLIF
CDR3nt: TGCAGCGTTGCCTGGAGAGGGAAGAGGGGACTTATCTTC

j_gene: TRBJ1-5
v_gene: TRBV6-2/TRBV6-3
abundance: NA
d_gene: NA
len: 14
CDR3aa: CASRPGRINQPQHF
CDR3nt: TGTGCCAGCAGACCTGGACGGATAAATCAGCCCCAGCATTTT

j_gene: TRBJ1-5
v_gene: TRBV5-5
abundance: NA
d_gene: NA
len: 13
CDR3aa: CAISERGNQPQHF
CDR3nt: TGTGCCATCTCGGAAAGGGGAAATCAGCCCCAGCATTTT

j_gene: TRBJ2-2
v_gene: TRBV20-1
abundance: many
d_gene: TRBD1
len: 13
CDR3aa: CSANRGDTGELFF
CDR3nt: TGCAGTGCTAACAGGGGGGACACCGGGGAGCTGTTTTTT

j_gene: TRBJ1-1
v_gene: TRBV20-1
abundance: NA
d_gene: NA
len: 15
CDR3aa: CSARFSGTGNTEAFF
CDR3nt: TGCAGTGCTAGATTTTCGGGAACAGGGAACACTGAAGCTTTCTTT

j_gene: TRBJ1-6
v_gene: TRBV12-3/TRBV12-4
abundance: NA
d_gene: NA
len: 12
CDR3aa: CASSRGRGALHF
CDR3nt: TGTGCCAGCAGTCGCGGACGGGGGGCCCTCCACTTT

j_gene: TRBJ2-3
v_gene: TRBV7-6
abundance: NA
d_gene: NA
len: 17
CDR3aa: CASSLVGGTVSTDTQYF
CDR3nt: TGTGCCAGCAGCTTAGTCGGTGGGACGGTCAGCACAGATACGCAGTATTTT

j_gene: TRBJ2-7
v_gene: TRBV27
abundance: few
d_gene: NA
len: 13
CDR3aa: CASSLSRGNEQYF
CDR3nt: TGTGCCAGCAGTTTGAGCAGGGGTAACGAGCAGTACTTC

j_gene: TRBJ2-2
v_gene: TRBV7-9
abundance: NA
d_gene: NA
len: 16
CDR3aa: CASRPDRRVRTGELFF
CDR3nt: TGTGCCAGCAGGCCCGACAGGAGGGTTAGGACCGGGGAGCTGTTTTTT

j_gene: TRBJ2-7
v_gene: TRBV19
abundance: NA
d_gene: NA
len: 13
CDR3aa: CASSISRSYEQYF
CDR3nt: TGTGCCAGTAGTATCTCCAGATCCTACGAGCAGTACTTC

j_gene: TRBJ1-6
v_gene: TRBV20-1
abundance: NA
d_gene: NA
len: 15
CDR3aa: CSARSGGAYNSPLHF
CDR3nt: TGCAGTGCTAGAAGCGGGGGCGCCTATAATTCACCCCTCCACTTT

j_gene: TRBJ1-5
v_gene: TRBV2
abundance: NA
d_gene: NA
len: 14
CDR3aa: CASKAGLSNQPQHF
CDR3nt: TGTGCCAGCAAGGCAGGGCTTAGCAATCAGCCCCAGCATTTT

j_gene: TRBJ2-1
v_gene: TRBV7-9
abundance: few
d_gene: TRBD2
len: 17
CDR3aa: CASSSFRTSGSSYEQFF
CDR3nt: TGTGCCAGCAGCTCATTTAGGACTAGCGGGAGTTCTTATGAGCAGTTCTTC

j_gene: TRBJ2-7
v_gene: TRBV14
abundance: few
d_gene: TRBD2
len: 14
CDR3aa: CASSVAGGTYEQYF
CDR3nt: TGTGCCAGCAGCGTAGCGGGAGGGACCTACGAGCAGTACTTC

j_gene: TRBJ2-5
v_gene: TRBV7-2
abundance: NA
d_gene: NA
len: 14
CDR3aa: CASSKPRGGETQYF
CDR3nt: TGTGCCAGCAGCAAACCCAGGGGGGGTGAGACCCAGTACTTC

j_gene: TRBJ1-5
v_gene: TRBV19
abundance: few
d_gene: NA
len: 13
CDR3aa: CASSLRPMGPQHF
CDR3nt: TGTGCCAGTAGTTTACGACCTATGGGTCCCCAGCATTTT

j_gene: TRBJ2-3
v_gene: TRBV7-3
abundance: NA
d_gene: NA
len: 14
CDR3aa: CASSLKPGQDPQYF
CDR3nt: TGTGCCAGCAGCCTAAAACCGGGGCAGGATCCGCAGTATTTT

j_gene: TRBJ2-3
v_gene: TRBV3-1
abundance: NA
d_gene: NA
len: 16
CDR3aa: CASSQGHIPSTDTQYF
CDR3nt: TGTGCCAGCAGCCAAGGGCACATCCCTAGCACAGATACGCAGTATTTT

j_gene: TRBJ2-3
v_gene: TRBV20-1
abundance: NA
d_gene: TRBD2
len: 17
CDR3aa: CSASSSGRARSTDTQYF
CDR3nt: TGCAGTGCTTCCTCTAGCGGGAGGGCCCGCAGCACAGATACGCAGTATTTT

j_gene: TRBJ1-1
v_gene: TRBV3-1
abundance: NA
d_gene: TRBD1
len: 15
CDR3aa: CASSQGQGPNTEAFF
CDR3nt: TGTGCCAGCAGCCAAGGACAGGGGCCGAACACTGAAGCTTTCTTT

j_gene: TRBJ2-7
v_gene: TRBV7-2
abundance: few
d_gene: TRBD1
len: 14
CDR3aa: CASSQGQVSYEQYF
CDR3nt: TGTGCCAGCAGCCAAGGACAGGTCTCCTACGAGCAGTACTTC

j_gene: TRBJ2-3
v_gene: TRBV7-2
abundance: few
d_gene: TRBD2
len: 14
CDR3aa: CASTQTSATDTQYF
CDR3nt: TGTGCCAGCACCCAGACTAGCGCCACAGATACGCAGTATTTT

j_gene: TRBJ2-7
v_gene: TRBV27
abundance: NA
d_gene: TRBD1
len: 17
CDR3aa: CASSLGVTGTGAYEQYF
CDR3nt: TGTGCCAGCAGTTTAGGGGTTACCGGGACAGGGGCCTACGAGCAGTACTTC

j_gene: TRBJ1-1
v_gene: TRBV7-9
abundance: NA
d_gene: TRBD1
len: 16
CDR3aa: CASSQRTGHMNTEAFF
CDR3nt: TGTGCCAGCAGCCAGAGGACAGGGCACATGAACACTGAAGCTTTCTTT

j_gene: TRBJ1-6
v_gene: TRBV6-5
abundance: few
d_gene: NA
len: 16
CDR3aa: CASSYSGTRDNSPLHF
CDR3nt: TGTGCCAGCAGTTACTCGGGGACCCGGGATAATTCACCCCTCCACTTT

j_gene: TRBJ1-5
v_gene: TRBV29-1
abundance: NA
d_gene: NA
len: 14
CDR3aa: CSVSFSGRDQPQHF
CDR3nt: TGCAGCGTTAGCTTTTCCGGGCGAGATCAGCCCCAGCATTTT

j_gene: TRBJ2-2
v_gene: TRBV4-2
abundance: few
d_gene: NA
len: 14
CDR3aa: CASSQTRAVGELFF
CDR3nt: TGTGCCAGCAGCCAAACTAGGGCAGTCGGGGAGCTGTTTTTT

j_gene: TRBJ2-5
v_gene: TRBV20-1
abundance: NA
d_gene: NA
len: 13
CDR3aa: CSASWVGFGTQYF
CDR3nt: TGCAGTGCTAGTTGGGTGGGATTTGGGACCCAGTACTTC

j_gene: TRBJ1-5
v_gene: TRBV3-1
abundance: NA
d_gene: NA
len: 14
CDR3aa: CASSSRAGNQPQHF
CDR3nt: TGTGCCAGCAGCTCGCGGGCTGGCAATCAGCCCCAGCATTTT

j_gene: TRBJ2-4
v_gene: TRBV13
abundance: NA
d_gene: NA
len: 14
CDR3aa: CASSLSLLRNIQYF
CDR3nt: TGTGCCAGCAGCTTAAGCCTACTGAGGAACATTCAGTACTTC

j_gene: TRBJ1-5
v_gene: TRBV20-1
abundance: NA
d_gene: TRBD1
len: 16
CDR3aa: CSAPEVGRTGDQPQHF
CDR3nt: TGCAGTGCTCCTGAGGTTGGGAGGACAGGGGATCAGCCCCAGCATTTT

j_gene: TRBJ1-1
v_gene: TRBV2
abundance: few
d_gene: NA
len: 14
CDR3aa: CASRIRAGRTEAFF
CDR3nt: TGTGCCAGCAGGATTAGGGCAGGGCGGACTGAAGCTTTCTTT

j_gene: TRBJ2-3
v_gene: TRBV3-1
abundance: NA
d_gene: TRBD2
len: 17
CDR3aa: CASSSRAGGGGVDTQYF
CDR3nt: TGTGCCAGCAGCTCAAGGGCCGGCGGCGGGGGAGTAGATACGCAGTATTTT

j_gene: TRBJ1-1
v_gene: TRBV7-3
abundance: NA
d_gene: NA
len: 15
CDR3aa: CASSLARGGDTEAFF
CDR3nt: TGTGCCAGCAGCTTGGCCCGGGGGGGAGACACTGAAGCTTTCTTT

j_gene: TRBJ2-6
v_gene: TRBV7-2
abundance: NA
d_gene: NA
len: 17
CDR3aa: CASSLGPVSSGANVLTF
CDR3nt: TGTGCCAGCAGCTTAGGGCCAGTTAGCTCTGGGGCCAACGTCCTGACTTTC

j_gene: TRBJ1-5
v_gene: TRBV20-1
abundance: many
d_gene: NA
len: 13
CDR3aa: CSARARGWQPQHF
CDR3nt: TGCAGTGCTAGAGCTCGGGGGTGGCAGCCCCAGCATTTT

j_gene: TRBJ2-7
v_gene: TRBV7-9
abundance: NA
d_gene: NA
len: 13
CDR3aa: CASSIAGQYEQYF
CDR3nt: TGTGCCAGCAGCATCGCAGGGCAGTACGAGCAGTACTTC

j_gene: TRBJ1-5
v_gene: TRBV7-2
abundance: many
d_gene: NA
len: 14
CDR3aa: CASSLGMSNQPQHF
CDR3nt: TGTGCCAGCAGCTTGGGAATGAGCAATCAGCCCCAGCATTTT

j_gene: TRBJ1-4
v_gene: TRBV19
abundance: NA
d_gene: NA
len: 16
CDR3aa: CASSSYGHATNEKLFF
CDR3nt: TGTGCCAGTAGTAGTTACGGACATGCAACTAATGAAAAACTGTTTTTT

j_gene: TRBJ1-2
v_gene: TRBV5-1
abundance: many
d_gene: NA
len: 13
CDR3aa: CASSLEASYGYTF
CDR3nt: TGCGCCAGCAGCTTGGAGGCTTCCTATGGCTACACCTTC

j_gene: TRBJ2-1
v_gene: TRBV7-2
abundance: few
d_gene: NA
len: 14
CDR3aa: CASSSQRGTYEQFF
CDR3nt: TGTGCCAGCAGCTCCCAGAGGGGTACATATGAGCAGTTCTTC

j_gene: TRBJ2-2
v_gene: TRBV12-3/TRBV12-4
abundance: few
d_gene: TRBD2
len: 15
CDR3aa: CASSSGRRSPGELFF
CDR3nt: TGTGCCAGCAGCAGCGGGAGACGGTCCCCCGGGGAGCTGTTTTTT